This record concerns one T cell receptor (beta chain) sequence. Its antigen remains unidentified. Germline CDR1 MDHEN, CDR2 SYDVKM. The CDR3 extends over 15 amino acids. J lost 8 bases, V lost 8 bases, and 9 bases had no gene match. This sample was taken from a study of cytomegalovirus exposure and HLA in healthy donors. Study-wide background: Genotyping of nearly 400 donors showed that about 79% belonged to the Caucasian-associated ancestry cluster. Study findings and constraints: Earlier analysis looked at TCR beta V segments, and most were productive about 87% or about 30% of the time. On later analysis, the bulk of CMV-associated TCR beta chains appeared to be HLA-restricted.

The PCR employed 60 Vbeta primers together with 13 Jbeta primers. The assay was immunoSEQ multiplex PCR, and TCRdb's table has in-frame clones only and misses some. Among about 240,000 clones listed, around 81% were seen once. The sequencing input was PBMCs. The sequence came from a woman in her sixties or seventies in good health and CMV-seropositive. The chain uses TRBV28 and TRBJ2-2; 12 bases match TRBD1. For the CDR3, the DNA is TGTGCCAGCGGCGACGGGACAGGGGGCGTTGGGGAGCTGTTTTTT. The encoded protein is CASGDGTGGVGELFF. Full variable domain (missing parts from reference TRBV28 and TRBJ2-2): DVKVTQSSRYLVKRTGEKVFLECVQDMDHENMFWYRQDPGLGLRLIYFSYDVKMKEKGDIPEGYSVSREKKERFSLILESASTNQTSMYLCASGDGTGGVGELFFGEGSRLTVL.